A selection of T cell receptor beta chains follows, all from one sample in a study of T cells in Graves' hyperthyroidism and ophthalmopathy. TCRdb processed the multiplex PCR reads anew with MiXCR; each CDR3 protein has one entry. This repertoire shows 200,000 to 250,000 distinct CDR3 sequences, more than 20% found once; its top ten account for about 40%. The sequencing input was blood. The receptor source for this set is a middle-aged woman with Graves' ophthalmopathy. Each CDR3 is given with its conserved first and last residue. The D gene is left open where the match is weak. The size entry is marked missing in some rows and otherwise reads once, few, many or a size class.

>TRBD1|TRBV7-2|TRBJ2-5|many
TGTGCCAGCAGCTTGGGGGACAGAAACGAAGAGACCCAGTACTTC
CASSLGDRNEETQYF
>.|TRBV6-1|TRBJ2-2|.
TGTGCCAGCAGCTCCCAACTAGGAGCCGGGGAGCTGTTTTTT
CASSSQLGAGELFF
>TRBD2|TRBV4-2|TRBJ2-7|many
TGTGCCAGCAGCTCCGGGACTAGCGGGAGGGCCTACGAGCAGTACTTC
CASSSGTSGRAYEQYF
>TRBD1|TRBV2|TRBJ2-2|many
TGTGCCAGCACCCAGGGGGCTGGTGCCGGGGAGCTGTTTTTT
CASTQGAGAGELFF
>.|TRBV5-1|TRBJ1-1|many
TGCGCCAGCAGCTTGAGGGCCAACACTGAAGCTTTCTTT
CASSLRANTEAFF
>.|TRBV28|TRBJ2-7|.
TGTGCCAGCAGTTTAGACCTACGAGGGCAGTACTTC
CASSLDLRGQYF
>.|TRBV12-3/TRBV12-4|TRBJ2-4|.
TGTGCCAGCGCCGCGACAGGAGGGAACATTCAGTACTTC
CASAATGGNIQYF
>.|TRBV6-5|TRBJ2-7|many
TGTGCCAGCAGTTACTCTAAGACTCCCGGGGAGCAGTACTTC
CASSYSKTPGEQYF
>TRBD1|TRBV15|TRBJ2-5|many
TGTGCCACCAGCAGAGTTTGGGGGACAGGGGGCTGGGAGACCCAGTACTTC
CATSRVWGTGGWETQYF
>.|TRBV10-2|TRBJ1-5|many
TGCGCCAGCAGTGACCCTAAGATTGGTCAGCCCCAGCATTTT
CASSDPKIGQPQHF
>.|TRBV3-1|TRBJ1-2|many
TGTGCCAGCAGCCATGGGACACGTGGCTACACCTTC
CASSHGTRGYTF
>.|TRBV6-2/TRBV6-3|TRBJ2-7|many
TGTGCCAGCAGTTACTCTGGGACTGCCGAGCAGTACTTC
CASSYSGTAEQYF
>.|TRBV7-3|TRBJ2-7|.
TGTGCCAGCAGTCGCAACCCCGACGGCTTCTACGAGCAGTACTTC
CASSRNPDGFYEQYF
>TRBD1|TRBV5-1|TRBJ2-7|many
TGCGCCAGCAGCTTGAGTGCAGGGGGTTACTACGAGCAGTACTTC
CASSLSAGGYYEQYF
>.|TRBV5-6|TRBJ1-1|many
TGTGCCAGCAGCTTGTTACGGAGATTTCTTCTGAACACTGAAGCTTTCTTT
CASSLLRRFLLNTEAFF
>.|TRBV28|TRBJ1-2|.
TGTGCCAGCAGTTCGGCCACTGACGGTTTCACCTTC
CASSSATDGFTF
>.|TRBV6-1|TRBJ2-5|many
TGTGCCAGCAGTGATTGGTCCCGAGGTGAGACCCAGTACTTC
CASSDWSRGETQYF
>.|TRBV20-1|TRBJ1-2|many
TGCAGTGCTAGATCCCCCGGCAGCTATGGCTACACCTTC
CSARSPGSYGYTF
>TRBD2|TRBV2|TRBJ2-7|many
TGTGCCAGCAGTGAGGCTAGCGGTCAAGAGCAGTACTTC
CASSEASGQEQYF
>.|TRBV6-1|TRBJ2-7|.
TGTGCCAGCAGTGACAGGGGAATCTACGAGCAGTACTTC
CASSDRGIYEQYF